This TCR beta chain was recorded in a study of radiation and T cells in renal cell carcinoma. Assay: immunoSEQ multiplex PCR; the TCRdb copy retains only in-frame clones and omits some. The repertoire holds around 22,000 clones, with over 45% as singletons. Per the germline V gene, CDR1 is MNHNY and CDR2 is SVGAGI (reference sequence). This CDR3 is built from 15 residues. V lost 0 bases, J lost 1 base, and 10 bases lay in between. The treatment here: treatment-naive control, cytoreductive nephrectomy. This receptor was identified in a middle-aged man with renal cell carcinoma. The specimen was tumor tissue, collected from a patient whose treatment was nephrectomy without radiotherapy. The chain carries TRBV6-6 and TRBJ2-7; D uncertain. The CDR3, as DNA: TGTGCCAGCAGTTACTCGAGTGAGAGGTCCTACGAGCAGTACGTC. This codes for CASSYSSERSYEQYV.